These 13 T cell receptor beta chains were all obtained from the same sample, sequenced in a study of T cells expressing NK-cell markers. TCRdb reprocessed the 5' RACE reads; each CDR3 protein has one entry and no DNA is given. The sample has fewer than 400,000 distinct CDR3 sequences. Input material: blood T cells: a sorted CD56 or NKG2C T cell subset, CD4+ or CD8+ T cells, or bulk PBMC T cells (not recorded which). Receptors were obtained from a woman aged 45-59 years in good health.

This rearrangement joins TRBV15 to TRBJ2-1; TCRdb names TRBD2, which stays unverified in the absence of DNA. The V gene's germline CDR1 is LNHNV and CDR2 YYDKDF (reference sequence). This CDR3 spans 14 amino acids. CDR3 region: CATRKDSAHNEQFF.

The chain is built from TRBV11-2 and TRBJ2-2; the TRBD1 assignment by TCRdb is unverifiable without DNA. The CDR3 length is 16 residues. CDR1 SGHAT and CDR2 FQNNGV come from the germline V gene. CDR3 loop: CASSLDLRTPLGELFF.

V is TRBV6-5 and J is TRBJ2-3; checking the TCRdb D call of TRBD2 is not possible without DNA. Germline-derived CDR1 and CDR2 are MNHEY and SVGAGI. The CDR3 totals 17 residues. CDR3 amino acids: CASSYGGPGRVTDTQYF.

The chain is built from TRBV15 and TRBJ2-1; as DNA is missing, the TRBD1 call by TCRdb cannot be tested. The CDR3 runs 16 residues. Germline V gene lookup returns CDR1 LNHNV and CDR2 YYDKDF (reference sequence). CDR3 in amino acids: CATSRDRQTPGNEQFF.

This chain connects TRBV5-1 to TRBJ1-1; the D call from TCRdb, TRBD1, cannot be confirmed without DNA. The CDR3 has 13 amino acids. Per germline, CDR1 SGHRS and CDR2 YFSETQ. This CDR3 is CARTTRANTEAFF.

The CDR3 sequence is CASRGGVEAFF. The chain couples TRBV6-2 or TRBV6-3 to TRBJ1-1; TCRdb picks TRBD1, but there is no DNA to check that call. Per germline, CDR1 MNHEY and CDR2 SVGEGT. The CDR3 has 11 amino acids.

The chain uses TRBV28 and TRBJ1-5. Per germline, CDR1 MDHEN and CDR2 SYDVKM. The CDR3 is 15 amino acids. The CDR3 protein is CASSGYSDSNQPQHF.

The CDR3 protein is CASSPGQQLNYGYTF. V and J are TRBV5-1 and TRBJ1-2; TCRdb names TRBD1, which stays unverified in the absence of DNA. The CDR3 consists of 15 residues. Germline V gene lookup returns CDR1 SGHRS and CDR2 YFSETQ.

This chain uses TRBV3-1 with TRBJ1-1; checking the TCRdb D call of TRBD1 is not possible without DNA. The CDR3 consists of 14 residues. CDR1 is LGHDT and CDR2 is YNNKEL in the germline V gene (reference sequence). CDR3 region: CASSPIWGDTEAFF.

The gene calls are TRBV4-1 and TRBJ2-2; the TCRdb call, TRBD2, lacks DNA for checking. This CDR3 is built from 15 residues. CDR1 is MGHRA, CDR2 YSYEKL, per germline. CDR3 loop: CASSQITGPHGELFF.

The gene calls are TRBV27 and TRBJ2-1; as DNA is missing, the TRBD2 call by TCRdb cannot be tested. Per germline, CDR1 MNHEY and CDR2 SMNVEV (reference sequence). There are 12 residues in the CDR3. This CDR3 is CATSTRRDEQFF.

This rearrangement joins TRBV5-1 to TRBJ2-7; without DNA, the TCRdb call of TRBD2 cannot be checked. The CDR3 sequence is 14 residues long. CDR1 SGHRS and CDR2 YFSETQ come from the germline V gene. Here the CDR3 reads CASSGTSGYDEQYF.

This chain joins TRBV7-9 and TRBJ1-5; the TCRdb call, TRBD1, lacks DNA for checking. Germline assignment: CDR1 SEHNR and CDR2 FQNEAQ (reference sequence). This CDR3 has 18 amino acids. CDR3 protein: CASSTGQGAKVGNQPQHF.